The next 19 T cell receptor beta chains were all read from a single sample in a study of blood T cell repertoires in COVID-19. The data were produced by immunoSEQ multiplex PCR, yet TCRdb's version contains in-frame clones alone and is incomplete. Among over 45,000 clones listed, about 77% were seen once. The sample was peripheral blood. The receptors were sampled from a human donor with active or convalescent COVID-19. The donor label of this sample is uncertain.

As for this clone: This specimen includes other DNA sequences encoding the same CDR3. This CDR3 reads CASSLGGLAGGYNEQFF. The CDR3 nucleotides are TGTGCCAGCAGCTTAGGGGGACTAGCGGGAGGATACAATGAGCAGTTCTTC. The rearrangement links TRBV11-3 to TRBJ2-1; TRBD2 matches 15 bases. This CDR3 has 17 residues. With V trimmed by 1 base and J by 4 bases, 2 bases remained unmatched. Per the germline V gene, CDR1 is SGHNT and CDR2 is YENEEA.

The CDR3 loop is CAWNSWTGRKIGGYTF. CDR3 nucleotides: TGTGCCTGGAACTCCTGGACAGGCCGAAAAATAGGGGGCTACACCTTC. This chain joins TRBV30 and TRBJ1-2; 7 nucleotides line up with TRBD1. This CDR3 has 16 amino acids. Germline V lookup: CDR1 GTSNPN, CDR2 SVGIG (reference sequence). Trimming cost V 4 bases and J 8 bases; bases outside gene matches: 19. Variable domain in full (rest from reference TRBV30 and TRBJ1-2): SQTIHQWPATLVQPVGSPLSLECTVEGTSNPNLYWYRQAAGRGLQLLFYSVGIGQISSEVPQNLSASRPQDRQFILSSKKLLLSDSGFYLCAWNSWTGRKIGGYTFGSGTRLTVV.

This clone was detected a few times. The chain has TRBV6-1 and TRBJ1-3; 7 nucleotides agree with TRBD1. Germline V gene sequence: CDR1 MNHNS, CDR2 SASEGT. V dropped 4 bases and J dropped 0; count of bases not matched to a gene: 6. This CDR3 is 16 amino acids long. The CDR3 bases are TGTGCCAGCAGTGCTCCGGGACAGCCCTCTGGAAACACCATATATTTT. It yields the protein CASSAPGQPSGNTIYF.

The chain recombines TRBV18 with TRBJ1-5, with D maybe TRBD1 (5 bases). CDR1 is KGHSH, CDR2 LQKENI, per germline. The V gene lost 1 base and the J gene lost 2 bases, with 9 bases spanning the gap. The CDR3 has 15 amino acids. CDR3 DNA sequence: TGTGCCAGCTCACCACTACCCAGGGGCAATCAGCCCCAGCATTTT. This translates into CASSPLPRGNQPQHF.

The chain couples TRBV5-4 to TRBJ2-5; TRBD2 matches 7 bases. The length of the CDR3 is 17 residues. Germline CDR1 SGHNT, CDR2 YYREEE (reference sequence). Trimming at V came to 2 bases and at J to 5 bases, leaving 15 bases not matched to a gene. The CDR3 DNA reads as TGTGCCAGCAGCTTAATTCCCGGAGAGCTCGGGGGGGAGACCCAGTACTTC. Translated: CASSLIPGELGGETQYF.

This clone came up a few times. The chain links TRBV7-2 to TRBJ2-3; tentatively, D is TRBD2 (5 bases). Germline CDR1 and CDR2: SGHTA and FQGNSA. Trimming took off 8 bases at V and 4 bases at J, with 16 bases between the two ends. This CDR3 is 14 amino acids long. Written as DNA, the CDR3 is TGTGCCAGCCCCCCCACTAGGTCCCCAGATACGCAGTATTTT. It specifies CASPPTRSPDTQYF.

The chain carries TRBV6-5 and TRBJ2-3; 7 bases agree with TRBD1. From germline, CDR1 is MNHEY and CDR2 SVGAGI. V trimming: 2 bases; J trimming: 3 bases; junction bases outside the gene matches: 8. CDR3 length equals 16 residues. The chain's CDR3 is CASSYLLTGRTDTQYF. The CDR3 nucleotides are TGTGCCAGCAGTTACCTCCTGACAGGGCGTACAGATACGCAGTATTTT.

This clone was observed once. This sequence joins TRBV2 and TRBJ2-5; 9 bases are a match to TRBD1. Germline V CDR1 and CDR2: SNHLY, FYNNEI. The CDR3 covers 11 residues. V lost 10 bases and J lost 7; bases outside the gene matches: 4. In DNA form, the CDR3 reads TGTGCCATGGGACAGGGAGGGACCCAGTACTTC. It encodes CAMGQGGTQYF.

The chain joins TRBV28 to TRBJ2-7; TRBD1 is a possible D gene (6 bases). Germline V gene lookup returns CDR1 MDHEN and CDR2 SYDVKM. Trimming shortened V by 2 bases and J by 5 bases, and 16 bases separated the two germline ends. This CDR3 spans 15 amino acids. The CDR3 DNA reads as TGTGCCAGCAGTTTAGGGTCCGCAGGGGACGACGAGCAGTACTTC. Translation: CASSLGSAGDDEQYF.

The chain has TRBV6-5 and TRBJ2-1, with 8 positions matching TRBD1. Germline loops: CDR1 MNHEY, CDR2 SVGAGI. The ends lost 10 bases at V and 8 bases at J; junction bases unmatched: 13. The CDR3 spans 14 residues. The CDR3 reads CATRGQGAIDEQFF. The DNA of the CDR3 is TGTGCCACTCGCGGGCAGGGGGCGATTGATGAGCAGTTCTTC.

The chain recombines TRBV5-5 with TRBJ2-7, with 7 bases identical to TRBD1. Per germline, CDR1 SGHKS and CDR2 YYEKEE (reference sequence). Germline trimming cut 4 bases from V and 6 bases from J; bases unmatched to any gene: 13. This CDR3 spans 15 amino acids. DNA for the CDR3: TGTGCCAGCAGCCCGCGGACAGGTTGGGCGGGCGAGCAGTACTTC. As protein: CASSPRTGWAGEQYF.

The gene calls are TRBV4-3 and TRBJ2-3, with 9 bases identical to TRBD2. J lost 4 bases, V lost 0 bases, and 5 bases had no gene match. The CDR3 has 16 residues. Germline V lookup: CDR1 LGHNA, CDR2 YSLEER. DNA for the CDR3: TGCGCCAGCAGCCAAGAAATAGCGGGAGTATCAGATACGCAGTATTTT. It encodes CASSQEIAGVSDTQYF.

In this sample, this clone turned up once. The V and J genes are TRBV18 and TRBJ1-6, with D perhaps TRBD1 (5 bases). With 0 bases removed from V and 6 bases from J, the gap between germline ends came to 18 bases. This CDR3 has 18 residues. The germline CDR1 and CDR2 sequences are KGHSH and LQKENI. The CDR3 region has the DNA TGTGCCAGCTCACCACCGGCTGCGGGGCCCGTTCGTAATTCACCCCTCCACTTT. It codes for CASSPPAAGPVRNSPLHF.

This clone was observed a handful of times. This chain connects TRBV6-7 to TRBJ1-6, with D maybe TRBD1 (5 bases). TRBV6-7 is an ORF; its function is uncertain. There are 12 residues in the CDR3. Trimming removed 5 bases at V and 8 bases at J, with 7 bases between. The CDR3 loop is CASSTGYSPLHF. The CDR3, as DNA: TGTGCCAGCAGTACAGGCTATTCACCCCTCCACTTT.

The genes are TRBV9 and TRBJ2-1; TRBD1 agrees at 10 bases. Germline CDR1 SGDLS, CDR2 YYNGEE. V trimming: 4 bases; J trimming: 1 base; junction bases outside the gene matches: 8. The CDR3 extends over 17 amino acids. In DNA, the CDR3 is TGTGCCAGCAGCACCGGGACAGGGGATTGGTCCTACAATGAGCAGTTCTTC. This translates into CASSTGTGDWSYNEQFF.

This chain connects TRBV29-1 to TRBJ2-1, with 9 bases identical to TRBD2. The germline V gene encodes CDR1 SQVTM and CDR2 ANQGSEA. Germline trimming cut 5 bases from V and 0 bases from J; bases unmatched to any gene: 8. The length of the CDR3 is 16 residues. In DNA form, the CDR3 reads TGCAGCGTTATCGGTAGCGGGAGAGGCTCCTACAATGAGCAGTTCTTC. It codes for CSVIGSGRGSYNEQFF.

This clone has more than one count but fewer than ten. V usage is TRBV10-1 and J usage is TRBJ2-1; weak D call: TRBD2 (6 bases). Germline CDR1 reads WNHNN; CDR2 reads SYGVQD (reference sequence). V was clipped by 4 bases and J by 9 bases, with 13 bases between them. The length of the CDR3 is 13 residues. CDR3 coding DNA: TGCGCCAGCAGTGCAGCGGGCCTCGTTGAGCAGTTCTTC. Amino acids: CASSAAGLVEQFF.

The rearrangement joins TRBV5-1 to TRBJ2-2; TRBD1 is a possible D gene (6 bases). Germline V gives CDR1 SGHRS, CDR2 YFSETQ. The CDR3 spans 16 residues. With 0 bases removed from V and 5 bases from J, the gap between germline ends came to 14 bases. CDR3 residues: CASSLAGQGLTGELFF. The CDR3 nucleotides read TGCGCCAGCAGCTTGGCCGGGCAGGGGTTGACCGGGGAGCTGTTTTTT.

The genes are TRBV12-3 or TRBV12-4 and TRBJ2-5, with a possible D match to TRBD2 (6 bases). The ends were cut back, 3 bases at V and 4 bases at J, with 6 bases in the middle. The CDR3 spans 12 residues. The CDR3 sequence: CASSFGGETQYF. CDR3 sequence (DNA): TGTGCCAGCAGTTTCGGGGGAGAGACCCAGTACTTC.